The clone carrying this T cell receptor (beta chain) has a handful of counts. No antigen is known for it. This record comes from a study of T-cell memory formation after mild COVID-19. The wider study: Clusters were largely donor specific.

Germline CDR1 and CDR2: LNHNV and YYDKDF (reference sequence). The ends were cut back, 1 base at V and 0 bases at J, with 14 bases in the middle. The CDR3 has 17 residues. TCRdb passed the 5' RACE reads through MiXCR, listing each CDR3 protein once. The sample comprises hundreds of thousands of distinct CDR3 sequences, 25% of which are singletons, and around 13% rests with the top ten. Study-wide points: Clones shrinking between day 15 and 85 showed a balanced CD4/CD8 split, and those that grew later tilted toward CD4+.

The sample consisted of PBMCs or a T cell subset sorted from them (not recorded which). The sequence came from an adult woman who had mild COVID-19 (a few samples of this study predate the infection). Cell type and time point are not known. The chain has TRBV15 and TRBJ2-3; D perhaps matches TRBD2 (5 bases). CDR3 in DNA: TGTGCCACCAGCAGAGCGGCCCGGGGTATAAGCACAGATACGCAGTATTTT. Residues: CATSRAARGISTDTQYF.